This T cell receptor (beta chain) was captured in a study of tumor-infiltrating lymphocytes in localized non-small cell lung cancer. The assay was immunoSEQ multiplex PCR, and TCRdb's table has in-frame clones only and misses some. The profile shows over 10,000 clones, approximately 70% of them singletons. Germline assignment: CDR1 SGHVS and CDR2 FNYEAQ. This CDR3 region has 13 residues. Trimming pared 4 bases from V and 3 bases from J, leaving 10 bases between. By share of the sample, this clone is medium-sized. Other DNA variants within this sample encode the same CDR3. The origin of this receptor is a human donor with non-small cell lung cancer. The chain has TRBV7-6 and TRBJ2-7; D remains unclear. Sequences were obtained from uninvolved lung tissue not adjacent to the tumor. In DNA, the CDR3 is TGTGCCAGCAGCTCCGGGCCCAACTACGAGCAGTACTTC. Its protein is CASSSGPNYEQYF.